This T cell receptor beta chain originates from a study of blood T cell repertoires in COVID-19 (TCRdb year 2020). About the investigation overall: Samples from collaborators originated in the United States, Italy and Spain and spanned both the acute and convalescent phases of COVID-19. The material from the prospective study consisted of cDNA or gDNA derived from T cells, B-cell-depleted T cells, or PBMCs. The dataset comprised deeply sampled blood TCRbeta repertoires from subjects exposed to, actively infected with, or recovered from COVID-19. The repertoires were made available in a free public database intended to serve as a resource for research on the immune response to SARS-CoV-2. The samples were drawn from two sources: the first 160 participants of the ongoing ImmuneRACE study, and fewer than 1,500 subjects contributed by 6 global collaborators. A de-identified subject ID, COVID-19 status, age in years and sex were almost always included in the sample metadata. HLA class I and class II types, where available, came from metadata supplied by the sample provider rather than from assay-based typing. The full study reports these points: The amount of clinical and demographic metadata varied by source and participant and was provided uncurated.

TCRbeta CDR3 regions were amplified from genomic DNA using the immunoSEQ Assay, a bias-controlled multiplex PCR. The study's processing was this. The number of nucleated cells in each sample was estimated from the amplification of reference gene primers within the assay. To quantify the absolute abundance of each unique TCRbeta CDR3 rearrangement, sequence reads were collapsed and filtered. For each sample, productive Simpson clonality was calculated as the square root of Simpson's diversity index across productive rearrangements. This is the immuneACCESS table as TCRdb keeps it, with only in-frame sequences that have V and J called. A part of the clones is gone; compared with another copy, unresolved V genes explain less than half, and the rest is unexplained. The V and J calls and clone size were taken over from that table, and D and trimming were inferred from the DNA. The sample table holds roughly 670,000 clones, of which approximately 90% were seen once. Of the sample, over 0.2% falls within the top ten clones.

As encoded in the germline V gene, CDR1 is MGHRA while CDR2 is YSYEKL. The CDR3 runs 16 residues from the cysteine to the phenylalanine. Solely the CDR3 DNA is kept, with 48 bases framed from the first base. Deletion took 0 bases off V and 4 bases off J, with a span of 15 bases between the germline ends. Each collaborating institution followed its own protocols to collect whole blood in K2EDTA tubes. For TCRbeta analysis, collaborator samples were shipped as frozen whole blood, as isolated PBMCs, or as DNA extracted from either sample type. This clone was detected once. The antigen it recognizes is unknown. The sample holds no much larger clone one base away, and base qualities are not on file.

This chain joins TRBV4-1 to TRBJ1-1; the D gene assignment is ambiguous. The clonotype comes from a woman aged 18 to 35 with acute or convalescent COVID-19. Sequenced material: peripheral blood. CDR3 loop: CASSQDSGSRSTEAFF. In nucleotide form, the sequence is TGCGCCAGCAGCCAAGATTCTGGGAGTAGGAGCACTGAAGCTTTCTTT.